A single sample gave rise to the 15 T cell receptor beta chains below, sequenced in a study of cytomegalovirus exposure and HLA in healthy donors. In the PCR, 60 Vbeta and 13 Jbeta primers were used. Generated by immunoSEQ multiplex PCR, the TCRdb table keeps only in-frame clones and is missing some. The table lists about 92,000 clones, 81% of them singletons. Sequenced material: PBMCs. The receptors shown here come from a girl aged 2-15 years in good health and CMV-seropositive.

The chain couples TRBV19 to TRBJ1-3; the D gene is possibly TRBD1 (6 bases). This CDR3 has 14 amino acids. Trimming took 7 bases from V and 0 from J, leaving 10 bases between them. CDR1 LNHDA and CDR2 SQIVND come from the germline V gene (reference sequence). The DNA of the CDR3 is TGTGCCAGTAATCCACAGGGCTCTGGAAACACCATATATTTT. Encoded protein: CASNPQGSGNTIYF.

V usage is TRBV6-5 and J usage is TRBJ2-5; D possibly corresponds to TRBD1 (5 bases). This CDR3 region has 14 residues. The germline gives CDR1 MNHEY, CDR2 SVGAGI. Trimming took 6 bases from V and 6 from J, leaving 17 bases between them. The CDR3 spells CASSAGRVTKTQYF. The CDR3 region has the DNA TGTGCCAGCAGCGCCGGCAGGGTAACGAAGACCCAGTACTTC.

The chain has TRBV18 and TRBJ2-6; TRBD1 aligns across 8 bases. This CDR3 is built from 20 residues. V was pared by 6 bases and J by 0 bases, with 16 bases of the junction left unmatched. The germline CDR1 and CDR2 sequences are KGHSH and LQKENI. The CDR3 sequence is CASSHRVDRAFISGANVLTF. The CDR3 DNA is TGTGCCAGCTCGCACCGAGTGGACAGGGCTTTTATCTCTGGGGCCAACGTCCTGACTTTC.

This chain links TRBV9 with TRBJ1-2; possibly TRBD1 for D (5 bases). Germline lookup yields CDR1 SGDLS and CDR2 YYNGEE. This CDR3 has 14 amino acids. Trimming cost V 3 bases and J 8 bases, with 17 bases left between them. Here the CDR3 DNA reads TGTGCCAGCAGCGGAGCCCCAGGGTTTGGAGGCTACACCTTC. This encodes CASSGAPGFGGYTF.

The chain uses TRBV28 and TRBJ1-4, with unresolved D. CDR3 length: 14 residues. Germline V gene data show CDR1 as MDHEN and CDR2 as SYDVKM. Trimming stripped 6 bases from V and 3 bases from J, with 11 bases between. CDR3 sequence reads: CASSDFLANEKLFF. For the CDR3, the DNA is TGTGCCAGCAGCGACTTCCTGGCTAATGAAAAACTGTTTTTT. Full variable domain (rest looked up from reference TRBV28 and TRBJ1-4): DVKVTQSSRYLVKRTGEKVFLECVQDMDHENMFWYRQDPGLGLRLIYFSYDVKMKEKGDIPEGYSVSREKKERFSLILESASTNQTSMYLCASSDFLANEKLFFGSGTQLSVL.

The table lists this clone with a few counts. The chain joins TRBV6-5 to TRBJ1-1, with no clear D. The CDR3 has 13 amino acids. V lost 8 bases to trimming and J lost 0 bases, with 10 bases between them. Germline CDR1 is MNHEY and CDR2 is SVGAGI. The CDR3 DNA reads TGTGCCAGCGCGGCAGTAATGAACACTGAAGCTTTCTTT. It encodes CASAAVMNTEAFF.

The J gene is TRBJ2-5, the V gene TRBV6-6; TRBD2 matches at 14 bases. CDR3 length: 16 residues. J gave up 5 bases and V 7 bases, and 9 bases lay outside the gene matches. Germline assignment: CDR1 MNHNY and CDR2 SVGAGI (reference sequence). This CDR3 reads CASIKTSGRAAETQYF. The CDR3 region has the DNA TGTGCCAGCATCAAGACTAGCGGGAGGGCCGCGGAGACCCAGTACTTC.

The rearrangement uses TRBV10-3 and TRBJ2-2, with D unresolved. The CDR3 has 14 amino acids. V lost 3 bases and J 1 base, leaving 6 bases between the germline ends. CDR1 is ENHRY, CDR2 SYGVKD, per germline. CDR3 amino acids: CAISESGNTGELFF. As DNA, the CDR3 is TGTGCCATCAGTGAATCAGGGAACACCGGGGAGCTGTTTTTT.

In its sample, this clone was seen many times. The J gene is TRBJ2-3, the V gene TRBV6-4, with 11 nucleotides matching TRBD2. The V gene end was trimmed by 1 base and the J gene end by 0 bases; junction bases not matched to a gene: 0. The CDR3 extends over 16 amino acids. The germline V gene has CDR1 MRHNA and CDR2 SNTAGT. The CDR3 nucleotides read TGTGCCAGCAGTGACTGGACTAGCGGGAGCACAGATACGCAGTATTTT. Translation gives CASSDWTSGSTDTQYF.

This clone was counted a few times. The chain couples TRBV9 to TRBJ1-1; D uncertain. This CDR3 region has 13 residues. Germline assignment: CDR1 SGDLS and CDR2 YYNGEE. Trimming shortened V by 3 bases and J by 1 base, and 7 bases separated the two germline ends. DNA of the CDR3: TGTGCCAGCAGCGCTCATAGGAACACTGAAGCTTTCTTT. It specifies CASSAHRNTEAFF.

This sequence joins TRBV19 and TRBJ2-7; D is uncertain. Germline CDR1 reads LNHDA; CDR2 reads SQIVND (reference sequence). This CDR3 is 14 amino acids long. The V and J ends lost 3 bases and 4 bases respectively, with 13 bases between them. DNA of the CDR3: TGTGCCAGTAGTATCGGCGCGACTCGGTACGAGCAGTACTTC. Amino acids: CASSIGATRYEQYF.

This rearrangement joins TRBV29-1 to TRBJ2-3; D possibly corresponds to TRBD1 (6 bases). Germline V gene data show CDR1 as SQVTM and CDR2 as ANQGSEA. This CDR3 spans 13 amino acids. The V and J ends lost 5 bases and 1 base respectively, with 10 bases between them. The CDR3 sequence is CSVQPGGTDTQYF. The CDR3 nucleotides are TGCAGCGTTCAGCCAGGGGGCACAGATACGCAGTATTTT.

V is TRBV6-6 and J is TRBJ2-2, with TRBD2 as a possible D gene (7 bases). Trimming took 6 bases from V and 7 from J, leaving 18 bases between them. There are 15 residues in the CDR3. Germline V gene data show CDR1 as MNHNY and CDR2 as SVGAGI (reference sequence). The CDR3 DNA reads as TGTGCCAGCAGCAGTCGCCGGGGGGCCGGCGGGGAGCTGTTTTTT. Its translation: CASSSRRGAGGELFF.

The CDR3: CASSRQSYRTSGSIGSYNEQFF. Here the CDR3 DNA reads TGTGCCAGTAGTAGGCAAAGCTACAGGACTAGCGGGAGTATAGGTTCCTACAATGAGCAGTTCTTC. V and J are TRBV19 and TRBJ2-1; 13 nucleotides line up with TRBD2. The germline gives CDR1 LNHDA, CDR2 SQIVND (reference sequence). Unmatched junction bases numbered 19, after V lost 4 bases and J lost 1 base. This CDR3 region has 22 residues.

V usage is TRBV28 and J usage is TRBJ1-4, with D possibly TRBD1 on 6 matching bases. The CDR3 has 15 residues. Germline CDR1 reads MDHEN; CDR2 reads SYDVKM. Trimming stripped 2 bases from V and 6 bases from J, with 13 bases between. This CDR3 reads CASSLGGSSDEKLFF. The CDR3 coding sequence is TGTGCCAGCAGTTTAGGGGGCTCGTCCGATGAAAAACTGTTTTTT. Drawing the rest from reference TRBV28 and TRBJ1-4, the complete variable domain is DVKVTQSSRYLVKRTGEKVFLECVQDMDHENMFWYRQDPGLGLRLIYFSYDVKMKEKGDIPEGYSVSREKKERFSLILESASTNQTSMYLCASSLGGSSDEKLFFGSGTQLSVL.